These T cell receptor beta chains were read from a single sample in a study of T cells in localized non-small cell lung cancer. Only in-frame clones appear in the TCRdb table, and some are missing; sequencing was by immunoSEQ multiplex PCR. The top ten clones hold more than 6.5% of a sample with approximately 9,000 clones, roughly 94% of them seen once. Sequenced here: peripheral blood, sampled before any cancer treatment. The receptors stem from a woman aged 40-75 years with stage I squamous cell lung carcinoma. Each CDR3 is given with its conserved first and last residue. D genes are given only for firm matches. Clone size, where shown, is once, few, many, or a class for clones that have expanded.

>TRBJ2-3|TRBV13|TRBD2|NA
CASSPRTRSFTDTQYF
TGTGCCAGCAGCCCTAGGACTAGGAGCTTCACAGATACGCAGTATTTT
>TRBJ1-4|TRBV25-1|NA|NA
CASSARGVLGEKLFF
TGTGCCAGCAGTGCACGAGGGGTTTTGGGTGAAAAACTGTTTTTT
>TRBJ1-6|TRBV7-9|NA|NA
CASSLEGIGNSPLHF
TGTGCCAGCAGCTTAGAGGGAATTGGGAATTCACCCCTCCACTTT
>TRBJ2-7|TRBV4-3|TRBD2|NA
CASSSPGMSGRGLEGEQYF
TGCGCCAGCAGCTCCCCCGGGATGAGTGGGCGGGGGTTGGAGGGCGAGCAGTACTTC
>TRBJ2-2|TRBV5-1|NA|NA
CASSLVWSTNTGELFF
TGCGCCAGCAGCTTGGTATGGTCAACGAACACCGGGGAGCTGTTTTTT
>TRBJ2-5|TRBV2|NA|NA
CASSEAETQYF
TGTGCCAGCAGCGAGGCAGAGACCCAGTACTTC
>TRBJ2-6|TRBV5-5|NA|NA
CASSYMNSGANVLTF
TGTGCCAGCAGCTACATGAATTCCGGGGCCAACGTCCTGACTTTC
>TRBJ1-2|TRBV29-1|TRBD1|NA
CSISGTGQRWGGYTF
TGCAGCATCTCCGGGACAGGCCAACGCTGGGGTGGCTACACCTTC
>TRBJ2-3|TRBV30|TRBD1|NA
CAWSAATGVDTQYF
TGTGCCTGGAGTGCTGCAACAGGGGTTGATACGCAGTATTTT
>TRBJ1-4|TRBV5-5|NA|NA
CASSSGVAWNEKLFF
TGTGCCAGCAGCTCTGGGGTGGCCTGGAATGAAAAACTGTTTTTT
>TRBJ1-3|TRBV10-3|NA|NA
CAISEGQGKTQGNTIYF
TGTGCCATCAGTGAAGGGCAGGGCAAAACACAGGGAAACACCATATATTTT
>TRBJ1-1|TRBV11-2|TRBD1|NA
CASSPGGWNTEAFF
TGTGCCAGCAGCCCAGGGGGATGGAACACTGAAGCTTTCTTT
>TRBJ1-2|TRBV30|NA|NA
CACTTLDGYTF
TGTGCCTGTACCACCCTAGATGGCTACACCTTC
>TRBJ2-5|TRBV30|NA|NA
CAWSVKTQYF
TGTGCCTGGAGTGTTAAGACCCAGTACTTC
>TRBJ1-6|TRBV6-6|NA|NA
CASSYSVRGHQPLHF
TGTGCCAGCAGTTACAGCGTCCGGGGACACCAACCCCTCCACTTT
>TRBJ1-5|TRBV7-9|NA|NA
CASSLEERQPQHF
TGTGCCAGCAGCTTAGAGGAAAGACAGCCCCAGCATTTT
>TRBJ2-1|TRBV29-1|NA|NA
CSADRHNEQFF
TGCAGCGCCGACAGACACAATGAGCAGTTCTTC
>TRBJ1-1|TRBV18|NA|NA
CASSRGGRSTEAFF
TGTGCCAGCTCGAGGGGGGGGCGCAGCACTGAAGCTTTCTTT
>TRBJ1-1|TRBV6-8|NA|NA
CASSQNRVFGDLNTEAFF
TGTGCCAGCAGTCAAAATCGTGTTTTCGGGGATCTGAACACTGAAGCTTTCTTT
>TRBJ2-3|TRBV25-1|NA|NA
CASSAQGRATDTQYF
TGTGCCAGCAGTGCGCAGGGACGAGCCACAGATACGCAGTATTTT
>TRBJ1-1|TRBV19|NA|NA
CASRLAGTGMNTEAFF
TGTGCCAGTAGACTGGCAGGGACGGGAATGAACACTGAAGCTTTCTTT
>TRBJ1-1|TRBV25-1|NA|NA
CASSRRGAYNTEAFF
TGTGCCAGCAGCCGAAGGGGTGCTTATAACACTGAAGCTTTCTTT
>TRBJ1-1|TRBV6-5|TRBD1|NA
CASSYSQGTEAFF
TGTGCCAGCAGTTACTCACAGGGGACTGAAGCTTTCTTT
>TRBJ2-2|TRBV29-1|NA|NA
CSVARDANTGELFF
TGCAGCGTTGCCAGGGACGCGAACACCGGGGAGCTGTTTTTT
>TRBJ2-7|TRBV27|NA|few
CASSSGTDYYEQYF
TGTGCCAGCAGTTCGGGGACGGACTACTACGAGCAGTACTTC
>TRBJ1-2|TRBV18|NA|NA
CASSPGPGGGYTF
TGTGCCAGCTCACCCGGACCTGGCGGTGGCTACACCTTC
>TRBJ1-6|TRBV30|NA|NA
CAWSTGLTLHF
TGTGCCTGGAGTACGGGATTAACCCTCCACTTT
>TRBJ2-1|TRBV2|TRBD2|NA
CASSPAGTSGGGQFF
TGTGCCAGCAGTCCGGCCGGGACTAGCGGGGGGGGGCAGTTCTTC
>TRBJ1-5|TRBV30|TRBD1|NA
CAWGPPGTGFQPQHF
TGTGCCTGGGGGCCACCCGGGACAGGTTTTCAGCCCCAGCATTTT
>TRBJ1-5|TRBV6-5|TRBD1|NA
CASSYTGVNQPQHF
TGTGCCAGCAGTTACACAGGGGTCAATCAGCCCCAGCATTTT
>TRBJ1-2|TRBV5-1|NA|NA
CASSLGQDSNGYTF
TGCGCCAGCAGCTTGGGTCAGGATAGTAATGGCTACACCTTC
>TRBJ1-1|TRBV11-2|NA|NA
CASSARRSGVGTEAFF
TGTGCCAGCAGCGCAAGGCGGTCGGGGGTTGGCACTGAAGCTTTCTTT
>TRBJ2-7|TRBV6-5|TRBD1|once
CASSWGQGAYEQYF
TGTGCCAGCAGTTGGGGACAGGGGGCCTACGAGCAGTACTTC
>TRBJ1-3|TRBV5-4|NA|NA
CASSLDSSGNTIYF
TGTGCCAGCAGCCTTGACAGCTCTGGAAACACCATATATTTT
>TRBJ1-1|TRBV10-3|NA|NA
CAISAYPGPDNTEAFF
TGTGCCATCAGTGCTTATCCCGGGCCGGATAACACTGAAGCTTTCTTT
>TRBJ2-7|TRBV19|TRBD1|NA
CASSMDRGNYEQYF
TGTGCCAGTAGTATGGACAGGGGCAACTACGAGCAGTACTTC
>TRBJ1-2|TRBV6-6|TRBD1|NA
CASSFGTGRDGYTF
TGTGCCAGCAGTTTTGGGACAGGGCGCGATGGCTACACCTTC
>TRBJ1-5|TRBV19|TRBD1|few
CASKKSTGGDQPQHF
TGTGCCAGTAAAAAATCGACAGGGGGCGATCAGCCCCAGCATTTT
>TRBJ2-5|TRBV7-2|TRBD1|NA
CASSLRDRGVETQYF
TGTGCCAGCAGCTTAAGGGACAGGGGAGTAGAGACCCAGTACTTC
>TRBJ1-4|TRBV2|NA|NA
CASSSGDATNEKLFF
TGTGCCAGCAGTTCGGGCGACGCAACTAATGAAAAACTGTTTTTT
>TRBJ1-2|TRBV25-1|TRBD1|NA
CASTRGLGYGYTF
TGTGCCAGCACCAGGGGGCTAGGGTATGGCTACACCTTC
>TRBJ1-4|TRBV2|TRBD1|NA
CASTQRGTGNEKLFF
TGTGCCAGCACCCAACGGGGGACAGGGAATGAAAAACTGTTTTTT
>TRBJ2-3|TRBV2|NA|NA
CASSAISLAYTQYF
TGTGCCAGCAGTGCTATCAGCCTAGCGTATACGCAGTATTTT
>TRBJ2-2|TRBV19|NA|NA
CASSTVNTGELFF
TGTGCCAGTAGTACGGTGAACACCGGGGAGCTGTTTTTT
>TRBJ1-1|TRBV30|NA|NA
CAWNRVGTEAFF
TGTGCCTGGAACAGGGTGGGCACTGAAGCTTTCTTT
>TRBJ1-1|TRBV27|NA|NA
CASSLNKGRGAAFF
TGTGCCAGCAGTTTAAATAAGGGTCGCGGGGCAGCTTTCTTT
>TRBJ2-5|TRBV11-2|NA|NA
CASSLGLAAETQYF
TGTGCCAGCAGCTTAGGGTTAGCTGCAGAGACCCAGTACTTC
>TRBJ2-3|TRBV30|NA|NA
CASGKSKDTQYF
TGTGCCTCAGGGAAATCTAAAGATACGCAGTATTTT
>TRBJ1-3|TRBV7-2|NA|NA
CASSLESNSGNTIYF
TGTGCCAGCAGCTTAGAGAGTAACTCTGGAAACACCATATATTTT
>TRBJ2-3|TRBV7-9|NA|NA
CASVQTTSTDTQYF
TGTGCCAGCGTACAAACCACTAGCACAGATACGCAGTATTTT
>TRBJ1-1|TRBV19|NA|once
CASSMQIRTEAFF
TGTGCCAGTAGTATGCAGATAAGGACTGAAGCTTTCTTT
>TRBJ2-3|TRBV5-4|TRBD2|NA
CASSLEDGGAGDTQYF
TGTGCCAGCAGCCTGGAGGACGGGGGGGCAGGAGATACGCAGTATTTT
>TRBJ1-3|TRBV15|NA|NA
CATSRKIDRTSGNTIYF
TGTGCCACCAGCAGAAAAATAGACAGGACCTCTGGAAACACCATATATTTT
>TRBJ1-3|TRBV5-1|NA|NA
CASSFLPDVGFRAGNTIYF
TGCGCCAGCAGCTTTTTACCCGATGTAGGTTTCCGCGCTGGAAACACCATATATTTT